The clone carrying this T cell receptor beta chain has ten or more counts. The data originate from a study of T-cell reconstitution after alpha-beta-depleted transplantation in children. Construction of the TCRbeta library involved unique molecular identifiers. MiXCR, applied by TCRdb to the PCR reads, yields one record per CDR3 protein. The sample has hundreds of thousands of distinct CDR3 sequences, around 17% seen once. V shed 6 bases and J shed 5 bases, with 13 bases lying between them. Germline V lookup: CDR1 DFQATT, CDR2 SNEGSKA (reference sequence). CDR3 length equals 12 residues. Sequenced material: PBMCs from the stem cell graft donor, taken from the stem cell graft. V usage is TRBV20-1 and J usage is TRBJ2-5, with D perhaps TRBD1 or TRBD2 (5 bases each). This TCR was sampled from a human donor who donated a stem cell graft to a child with acute myeloid leukemia. CDR3 region: CSARGSWETQYF. Here the CDR3 DNA reads TGCAGTGCGAGGGGTAGTTGGGAGACCCAGTACTTC.